One sample yielded the 8 T cell receptor beta chains listed below, sequenced in a study of cytomegalovirus exposure and HLA in healthy donors. The primer mix had 60 Vbeta and 13 Jbeta primers. Repertoires were generated with immunoSEQ multiplex PCR, while TCRdb's copy carries only in-frame clones and drops some. The data hold 150,000 to 200,000 clones, with roughly 72% observed a single time. The sample was PBMCs. These receptors all come from a man aged 25 to 45 in good health and CMV-seronegative.

V is TRBV7-2 and J is TRBJ1-2; D unclear. The CDR3 length is 10 residues. Germline CDR1 SGHTA, CDR2 FQGNSA. Trimming removed 6 bases from V and 10 bases from J, with 9 bases in between. The CDR3 bases are TGTGCCAGCAGAAACGTGGCCTACACCTTC. It codes for CASRNVAYTF.

The rearrangement links TRBV19 to TRBJ1-1, with a possible D match to TRBD1 (6 bases). Trimming pared 5 bases from V and 4 bases from J, leaving 11 bases between. This CDR3 is built from 13 residues. Germline V gives CDR1 LNHDA, CDR2 SQIVND (reference sequence). The DNA of the CDR3 is TGTGCCAGTAGTGAACAGGGTTTCACTGAAGCTTTCTTT. Protein sequence: CASSEQGFTEAFF.

The CDR3 sequence: CAISEQGVNTEAFF. The CDR3 coding sequence is TGTGCCATCAGTGAACAGGGGGTGAACACTGAAGCTTTCTTT. The chain couples TRBV10-3 to TRBJ1-1; the match to TRBD1 covers 8 bases. The CDR3 consists of 14 residues. The V gene end was trimmed by 3 bases and the J gene end by 0 bases; junction bases not matched to a gene: 0. CDR1 and CDR2 from the germline V gene are ENHRY and SYGVKD.

V and J are TRBV18 and TRBJ2-5, with TRBD2 as a possible D gene (6 bases). This CDR3 contains 14 residues. Trimming took 6 bases from V and 0 from J, leaving 11 bases between them. Germline lookup yields CDR1 KGHSH and CDR2 LQKENI. Here the CDR3 reads CASSPGVNQETQYF. The CDR3, as DNA: TGTGCCAGCTCCCCGGGAGTGAACCAAGAGACCCAGTACTTC.

The CDR3 sequence: CASSLGPRGRQYF. The CDR3 DNA is TGTGCCAGCAGCTTAGGTCCCAGAGGGAGGCAGTACTTC. The chain has TRBV11-3 and TRBJ2-5, with TRBD2 as a possible D gene (6 bases). V was pared by 1 base and J by 11 bases, with 14 bases between. This CDR3 contains 13 residues. The germline CDR1 and CDR2 sequences are SGHNT and YENEEA.

This clone was recorded only once. The chain links TRBV5-1 to TRBJ2-3; D is unresolved. Trimming pared 0 bases from V and 5 bases from J, leaving 10 bases between. This CDR3 spans 14 amino acids. From germline, CDR1 is SGHRS and CDR2 YFSETQ. The CDR3 region is CASSLVTSGDTQYF. DNA of the CDR3: TGCGCCAGCAGCTTGGTGACGTCGGGAGATACGCAGTATTTT.

The chain uses TRBV29-1 and TRBJ1-5; 7 bases agree with TRBD1. V gave up 6 bases and J gave up 4 bases; unmatched junction bases: 12. Germline CDR1 SQVTM, CDR2 ANQGSEA. This CDR3 is built from 15 residues. The CDR3 nucleotides read TGCAGCGTAAGCACCGGGACAGCGCTAAATCAGCCCCAGCATTTT. This codes for CSVSTGTALNQPQHF.

The CDR3 loop is CASSPLGHLGTGELFF. In DNA, the CDR3 is TGTGCCAGCTCACCCCTGGGACACCTAGGAACCGGGGAGCTGTTTTTT. The chain recombines TRBV18 with TRBJ2-2; D possibly corresponds to TRBD1 (6 bases). V was cut by 3 bases and J by 5 bases, with 16 bases left in between. The CDR3 sequence is 16 residues long. The germline CDR1 and CDR2 sequences are KGHSH and LQKENI.